Listed below are T cell receptor beta chains from one sample, sequenced in a study of blood T cell repertoires in COVID-19. TCRdb's copy holds only in-frame clones and misses some; the assay was immunoSEQ multiplex PCR. The data show 250,000 to 350,000 clones, around nine tenths seen once. Sequenced sample: peripheral blood. These receptors were taken from a woman under 40 with COVID-19, enrolled during active disease. CDR3s include the opening cysteine and the closing phenylalanine or tryptophan. The order of the fields is clone size, J gene, V gene, D gene, CDR3 DNA, CDR3 protein. D genes are given only for firm matches. Not all rows give a size; the values are once, few, many and, for expanded clones, a class.

. | TRBJ1-4 | TRBV2 | . | TGTGCCAGCAATCCAGGGGCGGCGGGTGAAAAACTGTTTTTT | CASNPGAAGEKLFF
. | TRBJ1-2 | TRBV4-1 | TRBD1 | TGCGCCAGCAGCCTAAGACAGGGTGACTATGGCTACACCTTC | CASSLRQGDYGYTF
. | TRBJ2-7 | TRBV6-1 | TRBD2 | TGTGCCAGCAGTGAAGATCCAGCGGGGGCCTACGAGCAGTACTTC | CASSEDPAGAYEQYF
few | TRBJ1-1 | TRBV7-9 | . | TGTGCCAGCAGCCCCTCCGGGTCCCACACTGAAGCTTTCTTT | CASSPSGSHTEAFF
once | TRBJ1-2 | TRBV6-5 | TRBD1 | TGTGCCAGCAGCAAGCAGGGGGGCCTTTATGGCTACACCTTC | CASSKQGGLYGYTF
. | TRBJ2-1 | TRBV4-1 | . | TGCGCCAGCAGCCAAGATAGGGGGGGCAGGGATGAGCAGTTCTTC | CASSQDRGGRDEQFF
once | TRBJ2-1 | TRBV24-1 | TRBD2 | TGTGCCACCAGTGACCCCGGGACTAGCCGAGAGGGGTCCTACAATGAGCAGTTCTTC | CATSDPGTSREGSYNEQFF
. | TRBJ1-2 | TRBV19 | . | TGTGCCAGTAGTTCCAGGGATGGCGGCTACACCTTC | CASSSRDGGYTF
. | TRBJ2-7 | TRBV6-5 | TRBD2 | TGTGCCAGCTCGCGGGGGGCGCACGAGCAGTACTTC | CASSRGAHEQYF
. | TRBJ2-5 | TRBV7-8 | TRBD2 | TGTGCCAGCAGCTTTCGGGGGGTCCAAGAGACCCAGTACTTC | CASSFRGVQETQYF
. | TRBJ1-6 | TRBV2 | . | TGTGCCAGCAGTGAATTGCGGGATAATTCACCCCTCCACTTT | CASSELRDNSPLHF
. | TRBJ1-5 | TRBV19 | . | TGTGCCAGTAGTATAGGTCAGGGAGGACAGCCCCAGCATTTT | CASSIGQGGQPQHF
. | TRBJ1-1 | TRBV30 | . | TGTGCCTGGAGTTTCAGAAGGGGAAGGGACACTGAAGCTTTCTTT | CAWSFRRGRDTEAFF
. | TRBJ2-1 | TRBV7-2 | TRBD1 | TGTGCCAGCAGCTTGGACAGGGGACCCTACAATGAGCAGTTCTTC | CASSLDRGPYNEQFF
. | TRBJ2-5 | TRBV7-2 | . | TGTGCCAGCAGCTTACGAGAGGCGATGCAGACCCAGTACTTC | CASSLREAMQTQYF
. | TRBJ2-1 | TRBV9 | TRBD2 | TGTGCCAGCAGCGTAAATGTGCGGGAGGGCAGCTCCTACAATGAGCAGTTCTTC | CASSVNVREGSSYNEQFF
. | TRBJ2-1 | TRBV9 | . | TGTGCCAGCAGCGTAGTGGGGGGGCCCTACAATGAGCAGTTCTTC | CASSVVGGPYNEQFF
. | TRBJ2-3 | TRBV9 | TRBD2 | TGTGCCAGCAGCGTAGAGTCTGGCGGGAGATCGGATACGCAGTATTTT | CASSVESGGRSDTQYF
few | TRBJ1-3 | TRBV2 | . | TGTGCCAGCAGTCCCCGACGGGAGCGAAACACCATATATTTT | CASSPRRERNTIYF
few | TRBJ1-3 | TRBV2 | . | TGTGCCAGCACCGAGGAGGGGACGGCCGGAAACACCATATATTTT | CASTEEGTAGNTIYF
. | TRBJ2-1 | TRBV10-3 | . | TGTGCCATCTCTACCCTGTACAATGAGCAGTTCTTC | CAISTLYNEQFF
. | TRBJ2-7 | TRBV6-6 | TRBD2 | TGTGCCAGCAGTTCCCTAGCGGGAGGGCCGGGCGAGCAGTACTTC | CASSSLAGGPGEQYF
. | TRBJ2-5 | TRBV30 | TRBD2 | TGTGCCTGGGGGCGGGGGGGACAAGCAGAGACCCAGTACTTC | CAWGRGGQAETQYF
. | TRBJ2-3 | TRBV24-1 | . | TGTGCCACCAGTAACAGGGCAACGTCAGGCACAGATACGCAGTATTTT | CATSNRATSGTDTQYF
. | TRBJ1-6 | TRBV27 | TRBD1 | TGTGCCAGCAGGCGACAGGGGGAGGATTCACCCCTCCACTTT | CASRRQGEDSPLHF
. | TRBJ1-2 | TRBV5-1 | TRBD1 | TGCGCCAGCAGCTTAGGGGACAGGGGGACCAGGCGGATCTATGGCTACACCTTC | CASSLGDRGTRRIYGYTF
. | TRBJ1-5 | TRBV10-3 | TRBD1 | TGTGCCATCAGTGAGGGACAGGGGGGTAGCAATCAGCCCCAGCATTTT | CAISEGQGGSNQPQHF
few | TRBJ2-7 | TRBV7-9 | . | TGTGCCAGCAGCCTCACATCCGGGGGTGAGCAGTACTTC | CASSLTSGGEQYF
. | TRBJ2-1 | TRBV5-1 | . | TGCGCCAGCAGCAGGTCTAGCAACTACAATGAGCAGTTCTTC | CASSRSSNYNEQFF
. | TRBJ1-2 | TRBV28 | TRBD1 | TGTGCCAGCAGACCGGGACAGAACTATGGCTACACCTTC | CASRPGQNYGYTF
. | TRBJ1-4 | TRBV5-1 | . | TGCGCCAGCAGCTTGGCGTCAGTATTTGAAAAACTGTTTTTT | CASSLASVFEKLFF
. | TRBJ2-1 | TRBV2 | TRBD1 | TGTGCCAGCCGATGGCTAGGACAGGGGGGTGTCGATGAGCAGTTCTTC | CASRWLGQGGVDEQFF
. | TRBJ2-1 | TRBV5-6 | . | TGTGCCAGCAGCTTGTTGGGAGCCGATAGGAATGAGCAGTTCTTC | CASSLLGADRNEQFF
. | TRBJ2-2 | TRBV12-3/TRBV12-4 | . | TGTGCCAGCAGACAGGGTAGCACCGGGGAGCTGTTTTTT | CASRQGSTGELFF
. | TRBJ1-2 | TRBV2 | . | TGTGCCAGCAGTGTACAGGTCGACTATGGCTACACCTTC | CASSVQVDYGYTF
. | TRBJ2-7 | TRBV5-1 | . | TGCGCCAGCAGCTTGGCAGGGCAGGGGGGCTACGAGCAGTACTTC | CASSLAGQGGYEQYF
. | TRBJ2-7 | TRBV27 | . | . | CASSTSGDGSYEQYF
. | TRBJ1-5 | TRBV19 | . | TGTGCCAGTGCTCCTGGGACTGCCGTGCGGCCCCAGCATTTT | CASAPGTAVRPQHF
once | TRBJ2-7 | TRBV29-1 | . | TGCAGCGTTACTAGAGGCTCCTACGAGCAGTACTTC | CSVTRGSYEQYF
. | TRBJ2-1 | TRBV27 | TRBD2 | TGTGCCAGCAGTCCGGGACTAGCGGGAGGATTTGGCTCCTACAATGAGCAGTTCTTC | CASSPGLAGGFGSYNEQFF